This passage covers 25 T cell receptor gamma chains from one sample sequenced in a study of Vδ1+ human thymocytes. Study-wide points: Highly polyclonal TRG and TRD repertoires with Gaussian CDR3 length distributions appeared in thymus.

Extracted RNA was reverse transcribed into cDNA. The CDR3 regions were amplified by multiplex PCR from V-gene primers to a constant-region primer. TCRdb reprocessed the multiplex PCR reads through CATT. The table shows 35,000 or so gamma-chain clones, with roughly 21% occurring only once. These TCRs are of unknown antigen specificity. The sample consisted of Vdelta1+ gamma-delta thymocytes from the thymus. Subset given: FACS-sorted CD3+ TCRalphabeta- TCRVdelta1+ TCRVdelta2- thymocytes. These receptors came from a girl under three years old who had congenital heart surgery.

A few counts support this clone. Other DNA variants within this sample encode the same CDR3. This chain connects TRGV4 to TRGJ1 or TRGJ2. The CDR3 consists of 13 residues. V lost 0 bases to trimming and J lost 5 bases; unmatched junction nucleotides: 4. The germline V gene has CDR1 EGSTGY and CDR2 YDSYTSSV. The CDR3: CATWDGPNYKKLF. In DNA form, the CDR3 reads TGTGCCACCTGGGATGGGCCAAATTATAAGAAACTCTTT.

Note on this clone: This same CDR3 is encoded by further DNA sequences in the sample. The chain joins TRGV8 to TRGJ1 or TRGJ2. This CDR3 has 14 residues. Germline CDR1 and CDR2: VENAVY and YDSYNSRV. V lost 3 bases, J lost 3 bases, and 8 bases stayed unmatched. The chain's CDR3 is CATWDSGGYYKKLF. In nucleotides, the CDR3 is TGTGCCACCTGGGATTCGGGGGGTTATTATAAGAAACTCTTT.

V is TRGV9 and J is TRGJP. V trimming: 0 bases; J trimming: 5 bases; junction bases outside the gene matches: 7. The CDR3 is 18 residues long. In germline, CDR1 is GITISATS, CDR2 ISYDGTV (reference sequence). The CDR3 spells CALWEVRVKELGKKIKVF. In DNA, the CDR3 is TGTGCCTTGTGGGAGGTGAGGGTGAAAGAGTTGGGCAAAAAAATCAAGGTATTT.

With regard to this clone: Different DNA sequences within this sample yield the same CDR3. The rearrangement uses TRGV8 and TRGJP2. CDR3 length: 15 residues. Germline V gene data show CDR1 as VENAVY and CDR2 as YDSYNSRV. V was pared by 0 bases and J by 3 bases, with 4 bases of the junction left unmatched. In DNA, the CDR3 is TGTGCCACCTGGGATAGGGGGGGTAGTGATTGGATCAAGACGTTT. Protein: CATWDRGGSDWIKTF.

This clone was observed a handful of times. The J gene is TRGJP1, the V gene TRGV9. Germline-derived CDR1 and CDR2 are GITISATS and ISYDGTV (reference sequence). The V and J ends lost 4 bases and 2 bases, in that order; junction bases with no gene match: 4. The CDR3 is made up of 14 amino acids. CDR3 sequence reads: CALWEWTTGWFKIF. CDR3 in DNA: TGTGCCTTGTGGGAATGGACCACTGGTTGGTTCAAGATATTT.

This clone was counted between two and nine times. The chain employs TRGV4 and TRGJ1 or TRGJ2. The germline gives CDR1 EGSTGY, CDR2 YDSYTSSV. The CDR3 totals 14 residues. With V trimmed by 0 bases and J by 5 bases, 7 bases remained unmatched. The CDR3 loop reads CATWDGLGHYKKLF. The CDR3, as DNA: TGTGCCACCTGGGATGGGCTTGGGCATTATAAGAAACTCTTT.

The chain carries TRGV4 and TRGJ1 or TRGJ2. The length of the CDR3 is 12 residues. V lost 5 bases, J lost 7 bases, and 8 bases stayed unmatched. Germline V lookup: CDR1 EGSTGY, CDR2 YDSYTSSV. CDR3 loop: CATWAWMYKKLF. CDR3 nucleotides: TGTGCCACCTGGGCATGGATGTATAAGAAACTCTTT.

This clone was detected a few times. This chain joins TRGV9 and TRGJ1 or TRGJ2. V dropped 3 bases and J dropped 12; count of bases not matched to a gene: 14. Germline V gene lookup returns CDR1 GITISATS and CDR2 ISYDGTV (reference sequence). The CDR3 runs to 13 residues. CDR3 nucleotide sequence: TGTGCCTTGTGGGAGTCCCTACGGGGGAGGAAACTCTTT. Its protein is CALWESLRGRKLF.

This chain uses TRGV2 with TRGJ1 or TRGJ2. This CDR3 has 15 residues. CDR1 EGSNGY and CDR2 YDSYNSKV come from the germline V gene. J lost 0 bases, V lost 0 bases, and 5 bases had no gene match. The CDR3 spells CATWDGASNYYKKLF. For the CDR3, the DNA is TGTGCCACCTGGGACGGGGCGTCGAATTATTATAAGAAACTCTTT.

This clone was found a few times. This may be a read error: a much more frequent sequence differs by one nucleotide. This sample includes further DNA sequences coding for the same CDR3. The chain recombines TRGV9 with TRGJ1 or TRGJ2. CDR1 and CDR2 from the germline V gene are GITISATS and ISYDGTV (reference sequence). V was clipped by 0 bases and J by 1 base; unmatched bases: 3. This CDR3 region has 14 residues. Here the CDR3 DNA reads TGTGCCTTGTGGGAGGTGCATAATTATTATAAGAAACTCTTT. This encodes CALWEVHNYYKKLF.

The V and J genes are TRGV3 and TRGJ1 or TRGJ2. The CDR3 runs to 13 residues. CDR1 is VTNTFY and CDR2 is YDVSTARD in the germline V gene (reference sequence). The junction had 7 bases not matched to a gene; V was cut back by 0 bases and J by 8 bases. Here the CDR3 reads CATWDRLGNKKLF. The DNA of the CDR3 is TGTGCCACCTGGGACAGGCTCGGTAATAAGAAACTCTTT.

For this clone: Different DNA sequences within this sample yield the same CDR3. This chain uses TRGV4 with TRGJ1 or TRGJ2. Trimming at V came to 5 bases and at J to 4 bases, leaving 5 bases not matched to a gene. Germline CDR1 reads EGSTGY; CDR2 reads YDSYTSSV. The CDR3 contains 12 residues. In DNA form, the CDR3 reads TGTGCCACCTGGGGTCTCTATTATAAGAAACTCTTT. This translates into CATWGLYYKKLF.

This clone has a handful of counts. This chain connects TRGV2 to TRGJ1 or TRGJ2. V trimming: 4 bases; J trimming: 6 bases; junction bases outside the gene matches: 6. This CDR3 is built from 12 residues. The germline V gene encodes CDR1 EGSNGY and CDR2 YDSYNSKV. The CDR3 DNA reads TGTGCCACCTGGGAGAGGAGTTATAAGAAACTCTTT. Protein product: CATWERSYKKLF.

This clone turned up a few times. V usage is TRGV9 and J usage is TRGJ1 or TRGJ2. The CDR3 extends over 14 amino acids. CDR1 and CDR2 (germline): GITISATS, ISYDGTV (reference sequence). V shed 4 bases, J shed 5 bases, and the junction held 11 bases outside the gene matches. CDR3 in amino acids: CALWDWRRDYKKLF. The CDR3 nucleotides read TGTGCCTTGTGGGACTGGAGGAGGGATTATAAGAAACTCTTT.

The rearrangement links TRGV9 to TRGJ1 or TRGJ2. CDR3 length: 18 residues. The ends lost 5 bases at V and 3 bases at J; junction bases unmatched: 22. Per germline, CDR1 GITISATS and CDR2 ISYDGTV (reference sequence). This CDR3 reads CALWVRRRVPPAYYKKLF. The CDR3 coding sequence is TGTGCCTTGTGGGTACGGAGGCGCGTACCGCCAGCTTATTATAAGAAACTCTTT.

This clone was detected only a few times. The chain combines TRGV4 with TRGJ1 or TRGJ2. CDR1 is EGSTGY and CDR2 is YDSYTSSV in the germline V gene. This CDR3 spans 13 amino acids. The trim removed 2 bases at V and 4 bases at J, leaving 5 bases unmatched. In nucleotides, the CDR3 is TGTGCCACCTGGGATGCAAGCTATTATAAGAAACTCTTT. This translates into CATWDASYYKKLF.

The chain employs TRGV5 and TRGJ1 or TRGJ2. The CDR3 sequence is 14 residues long. V shed 6 bases and J 0 bases; nucleotides not matched to a gene: 8. The germline CDR1 and CDR2 sequences are VINAFY and YDVSNSKD. The CDR3 region is CATWPTGNYYKKLF. The CDR3 nucleotides are TGTGCCACCTGGCCCACGGGGAATTATTATAAGAAACTCTTT.

To note about this clone: Its ends do not fully match the called genes, so a read error is possible. V usage is TRGV2 and J usage is TRGJ1 or TRGJ2. This CDR3 is 9 amino acids long. Germline CDR1 and CDR2: EGSNGY and YDSYNSKV. In DNA form, the CDR3 reads TGTGCCACCCGGGAGGAGAAACTCTTT. Protein sequence: CATREEKLF.

This clone was picked up a small number of times. The same CDR3 arises from other DNA sequences in this sample as well. This chain connects TRGV9 to TRGJ1 or TRGJ2. The CDR3 runs 12 residues. Germline values: CDR1 GITISATS, CDR2 ISYDGTV (reference sequence). V was clipped by 2 bases and J by 8 bases; unmatched bases: 6. The CDR3 bases are TGTGCCTTGTGGGAGGGCAGAGATAAGAAACTCTTT. It yields the protein CALWEGRDKKLF.

This clone was detected a few times. The chain carries TRGV3 and TRGJ1 or TRGJ2. This CDR3 contains 13 residues. Germline V gene sequence: CDR1 VTNTFY, CDR2 YDVSTARD (reference sequence). With V trimmed by 2 bases and J by 3 bases, 4 bases remained unmatched. Here the CDR3 reads CATWDNAYYKKLF. CDR3 nucleotide sequence: TGTGCCACCTGGGACAACGCTTATTATAAGAAACTCTTT.

This sequence joins TRGV2 and TRGJP2. V shed 5 bases, J shed 3 bases, and the junction held 6 bases outside the gene matches. Germline CDR1 is EGSNGY and CDR2 is YDSYNSKV. The CDR3 runs to 14 residues. The CDR3 coding sequence is TGTGCCACCTGGGCGGTTGGTAGTGATTGGATCAAGACGTTT. Encoded protein: CATWAVGSDWIKTF.

The table lists this clone with a few counts. The J gene is TRGJ1 or TRGJ2, the V gene TRGV4. Trimming removed 6 bases from V and 7 bases from J; junction bases left unmatched: 6. The length of the CDR3 is 11 residues. The V gene's germline CDR1 is EGSTGY and CDR2 YDSYTSSV. The CDR3 is CATWSLYKKLF. In nucleotides, the CDR3 is TGTGCCACCTGGTCCCTATATAAGAAACTCTTT.

The table lists this clone with a few counts. V is TRGV3 and J is TRGJ1 or TRGJ2. Germline V gene data show CDR1 as VTNTFY and CDR2 as YDVSTARD (reference sequence). This CDR3 has 14 amino acids. The V and J ends lost 4 bases and 2 bases, in that order; junction bases with no gene match: 8. In nucleotides, the CDR3 is TGTGCCACCTGGGAACCAGGGGATTATTATAAGAAACTCTTT. Translating gives CATWEPGDYYKKLF.

By share of the sample, this clone is medium-sized. The chain has TRGV4 and TRGJ1 or TRGJ2. Germline V gives CDR1 EGSTGY, CDR2 YDSYTSSV. The CDR3 is 9 residues long. The V and J ends lost 3 bases and 10 bases, in that order; junction bases with no gene match: 0. The CDR3 spells CATWDKKLF. CDR3 DNA: TGTGCCACCTGGGATAAGAAACTCTTT.

The J gene is TRGJ1 or TRGJ2, the V gene TRGV8. The CDR3 is 12 amino acids. From germline, CDR1 is VENAVY and CDR2 YDSYNSRV. Losses at the gene ends were 5 bases for V and 5 bases for J; bases not matched to a gene: 6. This CDR3 reads CATWVLDYKKLF. CDR3 bases: TGTGCCACCTGGGTTTTGGATTATAAGAAACTCTTT.